This TCR beta chain is drawn from a study of cytomegalovirus exposure and HLA in healthy donors. Points from the study as a whole: Excluded: some indistinguishable V segments such as TRBV6-2 and TRBV6-3.

Healthy bone marrow donors made up the cohort. Germline V CDR1 and CDR2: MNHNS, SASEGT. The CDR3 consists of 13 residues. Unmatched junction bases numbered 3, after V lost 7 bases and J lost 3 bases. Use of 60 Vbeta and 13 Jbeta primers characterized the PCR. TCRdb keeps only in-frame clones here, not all; method: immunoSEQ multiplex PCR. The sample yields more than 90,000 clones, 60% to 85% seen once. For this clone: Its antigen is currently unknown.

V is TRBV6-1 and J is TRBJ1-5, with 7 bases aligning to TRBD1. The specimen was PBMCs. This TCR came from a middle-aged man in good health and CMV-seronegative. CDR3 DNA: TGTGCCAGCACGGACAGGAACAATCAGCCCCAGCATTTT. This encodes CASTDRNNQPQHF.